Sequencing of this TCR beta chain was carried out in a study of vaccination effects on CD4 cells after COVID-19. Background on the study: Post-vaccine draws lagged the second dose by a median of 72 days. Whole-study results and caveats: Both infection-induced and vaccine-induced clones contracted markedly at late post-vaccination timepoints.

A word on this clone: The antigen is undetermined.

With the ViraFEST assay, the study expanded antigen-specific CD4+ T cells using viral peptide pools, then sequenced them. Upon completion of 10 days in culture, CD4+ T cells were isolated. Vaccine administered to participants consisted of two doses of either BNT162b2 or mRNA-1273. Half of the medium was exchanged for IL-2 medium on both days 3 and 7. Data came from immunoSEQ multiplex PCR; TCRdb stores just in-frame clones and leaves some out. The repertoire holds about 72,000 clones, with 75% to 85% as singletons. The CDR3 has 17 residues. Between the trimmed V and J ends, which lost 3 bases and 0 bases, there was a span of 16 bases. The germline V gene encodes CDR1 SGHRS and CDR2 YFSETQ.

The sequences come from CD4+ T cells from PBMCs cultured with HCoV-229E spike peptides, collected after COVID-19 vaccination. This receptor was taken from a human donor who received a COVID-19 vaccine. The chain recombines TRBV5-1 with TRBJ2-4; D assignment may be TRBD1 or TRBD2 (5 bases each). The CDR3 loop is CASSWGFGELAKNIQYF. CDR3 DNA sequence: TGCGCCAGCAGCTGGGGGTTCGGGGAGCTAGCCAAAAACATTCAGTACTTC.